This TCR beta chain was sequenced during a study of shared T cell receptors in the human thymus. The assay was immunoSEQ multiplex PCR, and TCRdb's table has in-frame clones only and misses some. In the table there are about 660,000 clones, more than 75% of which are singletons. The V and J ends lost 5 bases and 5 bases, in that order; junction bases with no gene match: 5. Germline loops: CDR1 SGHNT, CDR2 YENEEA. This CDR3 is built from 13 residues. The table lists this clone with a few counts. Another study also made use of these data, one on human thymus T cells. That source notes: The people who donated were healthy Finnish babies having corrective surgery for congenital heart defects. Thymic tissue was derived from resections collected during corrective heart surgery. Apparent skewing of V and J gene usage characterized both thymic and blood repertoires. Thymic repertoires of unrelated individuals were reported in related research to overlap highly.

V is TRBV11-3 and J is TRBJ1-2; 7 bases agree with TRBD1. This receptor was taken from a boy under two years old with a congenital heart defect. Material: thymocytes. CDR3 loop: CASSLGQIYGYTF. In DNA form, the CDR3 reads TGTGCCAGCAGCCTGGGACAGATATATGGCTACACCTTC.